Presented here are 13 T cell receptor beta chains from one specimen sequenced in a study of blood T cell repertoires in COVID-19. Assay: immunoSEQ multiplex PCR; the TCRdb copy retains only in-frame clones and omits some. The sample includes roughly 250,000 clones, about 88% of them seen just once. The sample was peripheral blood. The source of these receptors is a middle-aged woman who had recovered from COVID-19.

The chain recombines TRBV6-2 or TRBV6-3 with TRBJ2-7; TRBD1 agrees at 7 bases. The CDR3 length is 14 residues. V shed 4 bases, J shed 7 bases, and the junction held 10 bases outside the gene matches. Per the germline V gene, CDR1 is MNHEY and CDR2 is SVGEGT. For the CDR3, the DNA is TGTGCCAGCAGTTGGCCGGGACAGTCGCTGGAGCAGTACTTC. This sequence encodes CASSWPGQSLEQYF.

The chain is built from TRBV2 and TRBJ1-5, with TRBD1 matching over 12 bases. This CDR3 has 17 residues. Germline V gene data show CDR1 as SNHLY and CDR2 as FYNNEI. The J segment lost 0 bases and the V segment lost 8 bases, leaving 8 bases of the junction unmatched. Here the CDR3 DNA reads TGTGCCAGCGGTGGGACAGGGGGCTTGTATAGCAATCAGCCCCAGCATTTT. It is translated as CASGGTGGLYSNQPQHF.

The chain uses TRBV6-5 and TRBJ2-3; 7 bases map to TRBD2. The germline V gene has CDR1 MNHEY and CDR2 SVGAGI. The CDR3 has 11 residues. Losses at the gene ends were 7 bases for V and 8 bases for J; bases not matched to a gene: 3. CDR3 region: CASTSGGTQYF. CDR3 in DNA: TGTGCCAGCACTTCGGGGGGTACGCAGTATTTT.

This clone was counted a single time. The gene calls are TRBV30 and TRBJ1-2; maybe TRBD1 (6 bases). Germline V gene data show CDR1 as GTSNPN and CDR2 as SVGIG (reference sequence). Trimming removed 2 bases from V and 4 bases from J, with 17 bases in between. The CDR3 runs 15 residues. For the CDR3, the DNA is TGTGCCTGGAGTCTGACGGGGACACGTCGCTATGGCTACACCTTC. Its protein is CAWSLTGTRRYGYTF.

DNA of the CDR3: TGCGCCAGCAGCCGTACGGGTCAGACAGATACGCAGTATTTT. Its protein product is CASSRTGQTDTQYF. The chain has TRBV4-3 and TRBJ2-3, with no clear D. The CDR3 has 14 amino acids. Germline V gene sequence: CDR1 LGHNA, CDR2 YSLEER. The V gene lost 4 bases and the J gene lost 3 bases, with 11 bases spanning the gap.

V is TRBV4-3 and J is TRBJ2-2; 12 bases line up with TRBD1. Unmatched junction bases numbered 10, after V lost 4 bases and J lost 7 bases. Germline V gene sequence: CDR1 LGHNA, CDR2 YSLEER. This CDR3 contains 17 residues. As DNA, the CDR3 is TGCGCCAGCAGCCGCTCCGTGGGGACAGGGGGCAACGGGGAGCTGTTTTTT. It encodes CASSRSVGTGGNGELFF.

This rearrangement joins TRBV28 to TRBJ1-2, with D perhaps TRBD1 (6 bases). With 6 bases removed from V and 0 bases from J, the gap between germline ends came to 11 bases. This CDR3 comprises 14 residues. Germline loops: CDR1 MDHEN, CDR2 SYDVKM. The CDR3 spells CASSLDSSNYGYTF. The DNA of the CDR3 is TGTGCCAGCAGCTTGGACAGTTCTAACTATGGCTACACCTTC.

In DNA, the CDR3 is TGTGCCAGCAGCTTTAACCCGGCGGCTCAAAACTATGGCTACACCTTC. Protein: CASSFNPAAQNYGYTF. The chain joins TRBV5-6 to TRBJ1-2; D is uncertain. Trimming took off 2 bases at V and 2 bases at J, with 16 bases between the two ends. In germline, CDR1 is SGHDT, CDR2 YYEEEE. The CDR3 loop spans 16 amino acids.

This chain links TRBV9 with TRBJ1-1; 10 bases are shared with TRBD1. The CDR3 runs 15 residues. Unmatched junction bases numbered 4, after V lost 4 bases and J lost 1 base. Looked up from germline, CDR1 is SGDLS and CDR2 is YYNGEE. The CDR3 loop reads CASSLGTGENTEAFF. The CDR3 bases are TGTGCCAGCAGCCTGGGGACAGGGGAGAACACTGAAGCTTTCTTT.

The chain is built from TRBV12-3 or TRBV12-4 and TRBJ1-2; D gene ambiguous. Trimming took off 2 bases at V and 8 bases at J, with 12 bases between the two ends. This CDR3 is 13 amino acids long. CDR3 protein: CASSLIGVWGYTF. CDR3 in DNA: TGTGCCAGCAGTTTAATCGGGGTCTGGGGCTACACCTTC.

V and J are TRBV28 and TRBJ2-1; TRBD2 agrees at 8 bases. The V and J ends lost 1 base and 4 bases, in that order; junction bases with no gene match: 3. The CDR3 runs to 15 residues. Germline V gene lookup returns CDR1 MDHEN and CDR2 SYDVKM. The CDR3 here is CASSLYTSGYNEQFF. CDR3 sequence (DNA): TGTGCCAGCAGTTTATACACTAGCGGATACAATGAGCAGTTCTTC.

The V call is TRBV19, the J call TRBJ2-7; perhaps TRBD1 as D (5 bases). Germline V gives CDR1 LNHDA, CDR2 SQIVND (reference sequence). Trimming took off 1 base at V and 2 bases at J, with 9 bases between the two ends. The CDR3 runs 14 residues. This CDR3 reads CASSIAGRAYEQYF. The CDR3 DNA sequence: TGTGCCAGTAGTATAGCCGGCAGGGCCTACGAGCAGTACTTC.

The rearrangement joins TRBV19 to TRBJ1-2, with 8 bases identical to TRBD1. The junction had 8 bases not matched to a gene; V was cut back by 3 bases and J by 8 bases. Germline CDR1 reads LNHDA; CDR2 reads SQIVND (reference sequence). This CDR3 is built from 14 residues. The CDR3 region has the DNA TGTGCCAGTAGTATTGTGCAGGGGGCTAAGGGCTACACCTTC. It encodes CASSIVQGAKGYTF.